The present entry profiles one T cell receptor beta chain with its context. The antigen remains unidentified. The data were taken from a study of STAT3 mutations in large granular lymphocyte leukemia. Study-level background: Immunosuppressive therapy was given to more than half of T-LGLL patients. Study observations and caveats: At least one immunodominant TCR beta clonotype appeared in every T-cell large granular lymphocyte leukemia patient. All newly emerging clones after therapy were STAT3 wild type. In some patients, a small highly pathogenic clone possibly went undetected. Sampling intervals varied between patients and samples.

The CDR3 consists of 14 residues. V gave up 5 bases and J gave up 7 bases; unmatched junction bases: 5. Germline CDR1 SGHVS, CDR2 FQNEAQ. Profiling relied on immunoSEQ multiplex PCR, and the TCRdb table lists in-frame clones only, not all of them. The profile shows about 1,300 clones, under 75% of them singletons. The sequencing input was peripheral blood mononuclear cells. This receptor was obtained from a woman between 65 and 79 years old with T-cell large granular lymphocyte leukemia. Some clones in this sample may be carry-over from other donors' samples. V usage is TRBV7-8 and J usage is TRBJ2-2; TRBD1 agrees at 9 bases. The CDR3 loop is CASSPTGGIGELFF. The CDR3 DNA follows: TGTGCCAGCAGCCCGACAGGGGGGATCGGGGAGCTGTTTTTT. The full variable domain, rest sourced from reference TRBV7-8 and TRBJ2-2, is GAGVSQSPRYKVAKRGQDVALRCDPISGHVSLFWYQQALGQGPEFLTYFQNEAQLDKSGLPSDRFFAERPEGSVSTLKIQRTQQEDSAVYLCASSPTGGIGELFFGEGSRLTVL.